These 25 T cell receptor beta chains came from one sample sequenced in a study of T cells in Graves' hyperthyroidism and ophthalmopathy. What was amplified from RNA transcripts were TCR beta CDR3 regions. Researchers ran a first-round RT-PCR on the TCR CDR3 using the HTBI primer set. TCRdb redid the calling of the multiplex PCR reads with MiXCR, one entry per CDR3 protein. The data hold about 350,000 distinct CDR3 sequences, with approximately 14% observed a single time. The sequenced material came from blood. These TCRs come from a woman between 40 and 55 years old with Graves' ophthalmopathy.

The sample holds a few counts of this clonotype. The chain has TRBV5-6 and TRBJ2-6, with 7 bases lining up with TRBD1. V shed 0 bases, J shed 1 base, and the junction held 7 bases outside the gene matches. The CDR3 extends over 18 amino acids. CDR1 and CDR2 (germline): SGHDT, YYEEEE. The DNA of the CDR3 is TGTGCCAGCAGCTTGGCCGGGACAGCTAGATCTGGGGCCAACGTCCTGACTTTC. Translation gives CASSLAGTARSGANVLTF.

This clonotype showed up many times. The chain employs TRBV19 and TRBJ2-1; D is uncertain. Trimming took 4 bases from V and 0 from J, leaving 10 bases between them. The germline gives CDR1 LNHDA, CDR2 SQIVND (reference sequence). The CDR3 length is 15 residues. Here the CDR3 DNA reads TGTGCCAGTAGTAACCGGGTAGGCTCCTACAATGAGCAGTTCTTC. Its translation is CASSNRVGSYNEQFF.

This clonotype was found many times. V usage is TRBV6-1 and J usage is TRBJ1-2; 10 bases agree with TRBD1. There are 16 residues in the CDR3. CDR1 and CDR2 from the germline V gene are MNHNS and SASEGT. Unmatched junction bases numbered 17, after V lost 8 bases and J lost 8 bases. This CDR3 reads CASYRDRGVRKGGYTF. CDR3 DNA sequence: TGTGCCAGCTATAGGGACAGGGGCGTCAGGAAGGGGGGCTACACCTTC.

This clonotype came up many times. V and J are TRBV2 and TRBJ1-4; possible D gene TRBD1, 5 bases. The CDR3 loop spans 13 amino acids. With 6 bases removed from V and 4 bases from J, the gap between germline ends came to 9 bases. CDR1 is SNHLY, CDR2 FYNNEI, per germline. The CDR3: CASSGGGNEKLFF. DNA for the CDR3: TGTGCCAGCAGCGGGGGGGGTAATGAAAAACTGTTTTTT. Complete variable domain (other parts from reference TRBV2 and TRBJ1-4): EPEVTQTPSHQVTQMGQEVILRCVPISNHLYFYWYRQILGQKVEFLVSFYNNEISEKSEIFDDQFSVERPDGSNFTLKIRSTKLEDSAMYFCASSGGGNEKLFFGSGTQLSVL.

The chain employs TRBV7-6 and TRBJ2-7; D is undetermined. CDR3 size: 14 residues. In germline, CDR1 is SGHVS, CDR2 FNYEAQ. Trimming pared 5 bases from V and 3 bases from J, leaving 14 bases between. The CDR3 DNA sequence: TGTGCCAGCAGCCTGGGTGGGGTGGTCTACGAGCAGTACTTC. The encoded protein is CASSLGGVVYEQYF. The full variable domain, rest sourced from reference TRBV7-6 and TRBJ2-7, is GAGVSQSPRYKVTKRGQDVALRCDPISGHVSLYWYRQALGQGPEFLTYFNYEAQQDKSGLPNDRFSAERPEGSISTLTIQRTEQRDSAMYRCASSLGGVVYEQYFGPGTRLTVT.

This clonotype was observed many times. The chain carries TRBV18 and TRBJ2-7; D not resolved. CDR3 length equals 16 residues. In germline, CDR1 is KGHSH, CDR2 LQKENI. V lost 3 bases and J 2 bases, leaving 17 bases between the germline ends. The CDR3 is CASSPRVRASPYEQYF. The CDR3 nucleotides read TGTGCCAGCTCACCTAGGGTACGGGCAAGCCCCTACGAGCAGTACTTC.

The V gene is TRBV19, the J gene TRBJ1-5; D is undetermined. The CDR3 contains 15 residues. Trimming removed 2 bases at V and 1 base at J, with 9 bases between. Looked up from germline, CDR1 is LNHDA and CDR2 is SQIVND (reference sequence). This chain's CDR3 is CASSIQGGSNQPQHF. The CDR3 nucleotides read TGTGCCAGTAGTATACAAGGAGGGAGCAATCAGCCCCAGCATTTT. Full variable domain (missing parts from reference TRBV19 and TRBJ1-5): DGGITQSPKYLFRKEGQNVTLSCEQNLNHDAMYWYRQDPGQGLRLIYYSQIVNDFQKGDIAEGYSVSREKKESFPLTVTSAQKNPTAFYLCASSIQGGSNQPQHFGDGTRLSIL.

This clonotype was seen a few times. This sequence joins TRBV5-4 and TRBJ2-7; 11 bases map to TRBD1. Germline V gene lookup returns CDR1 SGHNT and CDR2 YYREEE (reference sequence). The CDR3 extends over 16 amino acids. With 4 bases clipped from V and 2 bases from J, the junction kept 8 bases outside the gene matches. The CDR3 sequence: CASSPVPGQGAYEQYF. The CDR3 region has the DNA TGTGCCAGCAGCCCGGTCCCGGGACAGGGGGCCTACGAGCAGTACTTC.

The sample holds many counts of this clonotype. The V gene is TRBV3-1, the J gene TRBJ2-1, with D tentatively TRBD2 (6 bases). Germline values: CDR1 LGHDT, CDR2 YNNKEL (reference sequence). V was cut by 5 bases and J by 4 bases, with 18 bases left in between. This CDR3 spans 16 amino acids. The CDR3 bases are TGTGCCAGCAGCAGTCCGCAGGGAGGTCCATACAATGAGCAGTTCTTC. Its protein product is CASSSPQGGPYNEQFF.

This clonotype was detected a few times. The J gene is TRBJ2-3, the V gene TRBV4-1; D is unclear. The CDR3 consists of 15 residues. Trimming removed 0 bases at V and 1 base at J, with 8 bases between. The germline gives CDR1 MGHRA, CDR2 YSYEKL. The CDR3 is CASSQDSLGTDTQYF. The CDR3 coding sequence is TGCGCCAGCAGCCAAGATTCTCTGGGCACAGATACGCAGTATTTT.

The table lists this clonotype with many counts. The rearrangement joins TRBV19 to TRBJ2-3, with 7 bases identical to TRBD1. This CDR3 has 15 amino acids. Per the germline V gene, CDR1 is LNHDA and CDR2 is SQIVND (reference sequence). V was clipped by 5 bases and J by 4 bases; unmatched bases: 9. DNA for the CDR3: TGTGCCAGTAGTGAACAGGGGCGATCCCCAGATACGCAGTATTTT. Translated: CASSEQGRSPDTQYF. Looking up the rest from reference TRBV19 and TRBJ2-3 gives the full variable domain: DGGITQSPKYLFRKEGQNVTLSCEQNLNHDAMYWYRQDPGQGLRLIYYSQIVNDFQKGDIAEGYSVSREKKESFPLTVTSAQKNPTAFYLCASSEQGRSPDTQYFGPGTRLTVL.

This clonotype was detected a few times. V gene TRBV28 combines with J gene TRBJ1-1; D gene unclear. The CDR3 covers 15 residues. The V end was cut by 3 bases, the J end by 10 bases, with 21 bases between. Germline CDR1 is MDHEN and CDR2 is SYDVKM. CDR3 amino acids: CASSFPPAGEQVAFF. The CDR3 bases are TGTGCCAGCAGTTTCCCTCCGGCGGGTGAGCAGGTAGCTTTCTTT.

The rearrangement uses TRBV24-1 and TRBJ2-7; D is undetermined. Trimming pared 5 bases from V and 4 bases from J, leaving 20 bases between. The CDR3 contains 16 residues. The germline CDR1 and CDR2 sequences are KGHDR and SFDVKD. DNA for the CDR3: TGTGCCACCAGTGCAACTACAATTTCTGGACCATACGAGCAGTACTTC. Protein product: CATSATTISGPYEQYF.

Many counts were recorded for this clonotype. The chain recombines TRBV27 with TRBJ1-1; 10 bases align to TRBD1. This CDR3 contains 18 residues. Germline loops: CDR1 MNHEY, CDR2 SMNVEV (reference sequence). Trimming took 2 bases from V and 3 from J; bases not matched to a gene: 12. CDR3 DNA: TGTGCCAGCAGTTTACCCTTTAGACAGGGGGCTTGGGACACTGAAGCTTTCTTT. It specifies CASSLPFRQGAWDTEAFF.

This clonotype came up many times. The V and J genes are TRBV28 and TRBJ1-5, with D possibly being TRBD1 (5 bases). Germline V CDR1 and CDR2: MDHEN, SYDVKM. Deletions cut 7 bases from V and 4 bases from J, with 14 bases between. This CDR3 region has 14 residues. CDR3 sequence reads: CASTKRQRNQPQHF. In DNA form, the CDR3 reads TGTGCCAGCACTAAAAGACAGCGAAATCAGCCCCAGCATTTT.

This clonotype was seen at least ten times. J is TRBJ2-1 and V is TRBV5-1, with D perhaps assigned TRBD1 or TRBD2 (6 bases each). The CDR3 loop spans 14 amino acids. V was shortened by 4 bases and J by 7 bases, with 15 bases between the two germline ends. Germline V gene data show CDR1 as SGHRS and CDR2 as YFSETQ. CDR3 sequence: CASSIGGRDNEQFF. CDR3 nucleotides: TGCGCCAGCAGCATCGGGGGCAGGGATAATGAGCAGTTCTTC.

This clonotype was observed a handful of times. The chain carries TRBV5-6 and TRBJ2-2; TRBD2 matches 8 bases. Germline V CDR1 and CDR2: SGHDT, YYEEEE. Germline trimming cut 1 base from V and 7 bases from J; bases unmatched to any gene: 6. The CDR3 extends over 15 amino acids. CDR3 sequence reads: CASSLLRGGSGELFF. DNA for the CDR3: TGTGCCAGCAGCTTGTTACGGGGGGGCAGCGGGGAGCTGTTTTTT.

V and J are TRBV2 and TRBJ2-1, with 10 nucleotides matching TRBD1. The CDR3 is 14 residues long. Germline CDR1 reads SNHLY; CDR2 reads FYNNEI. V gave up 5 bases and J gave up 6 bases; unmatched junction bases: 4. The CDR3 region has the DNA TGTGCCAGCAGTCGACAGGGGGCTGGCAATGAGCAGTTCTTC. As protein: CASSRQGAGNEQFF.

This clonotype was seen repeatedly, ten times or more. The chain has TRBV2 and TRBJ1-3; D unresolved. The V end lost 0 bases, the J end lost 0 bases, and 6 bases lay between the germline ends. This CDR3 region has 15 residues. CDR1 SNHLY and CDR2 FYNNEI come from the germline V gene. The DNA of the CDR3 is TGTGCCAGCAGTGAAGCGGCAGGCTCTGGAAACACCATATATTTT. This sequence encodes CASSEAAGSGNTIYF.

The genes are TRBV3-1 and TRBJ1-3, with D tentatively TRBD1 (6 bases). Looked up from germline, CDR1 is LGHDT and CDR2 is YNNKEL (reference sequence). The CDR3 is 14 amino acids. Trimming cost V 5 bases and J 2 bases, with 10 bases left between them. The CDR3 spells CASSGTGPGNTIYF. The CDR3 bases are TGTGCCAGCAGCGGAACAGGGCCTGGAAACACCATATATTTT.

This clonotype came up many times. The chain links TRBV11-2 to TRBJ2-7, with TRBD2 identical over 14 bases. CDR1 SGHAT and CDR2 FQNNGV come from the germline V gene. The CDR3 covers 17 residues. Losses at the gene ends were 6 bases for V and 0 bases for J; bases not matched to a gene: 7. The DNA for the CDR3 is TGTGCCAGCAGTCGGACTAGCGGGGGGTCTAGCTCCTACGAGCAGTACTTC. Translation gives CASSRTSGGSSSYEQYF.

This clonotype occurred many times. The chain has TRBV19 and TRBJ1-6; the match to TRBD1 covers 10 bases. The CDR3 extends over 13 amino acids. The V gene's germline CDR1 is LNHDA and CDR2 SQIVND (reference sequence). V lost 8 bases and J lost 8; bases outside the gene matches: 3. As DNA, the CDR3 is TGTGCCAGTTCCGGGACAGGGGATTCACCCCTCCACTTT. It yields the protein CASSGTGDSPLHF. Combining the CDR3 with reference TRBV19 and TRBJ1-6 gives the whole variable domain DGGITQSPKYLFRKEGQNVTLSCEQNLNHDAMYWYRQDPGQGLRLIYYSQIVNDFQKGDIAEGYSVSREKKESFPLTVTSAQKNPTAFYLCASSGTGDSPLHFGNGTRLTVT.

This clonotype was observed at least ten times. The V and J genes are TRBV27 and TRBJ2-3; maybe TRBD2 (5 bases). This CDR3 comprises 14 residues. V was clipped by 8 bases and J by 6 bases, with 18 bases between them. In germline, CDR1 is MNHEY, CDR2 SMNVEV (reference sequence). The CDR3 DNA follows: TGTGCCAGCGCCCCGGGAAGGGAGTTGGATACGCAGTATTTT. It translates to CASAPGRELDTQYF.

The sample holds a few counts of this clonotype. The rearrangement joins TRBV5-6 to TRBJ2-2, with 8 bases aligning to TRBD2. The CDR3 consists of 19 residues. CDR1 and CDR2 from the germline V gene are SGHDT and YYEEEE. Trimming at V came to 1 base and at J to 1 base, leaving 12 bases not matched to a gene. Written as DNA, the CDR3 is TGTGCCAGCAGCTTGTCGGAAGCGGGAGTCATAAGGAACACCGGGGAGCTGTTTTTT. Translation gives CASSLSEAGVIRNTGELFF.

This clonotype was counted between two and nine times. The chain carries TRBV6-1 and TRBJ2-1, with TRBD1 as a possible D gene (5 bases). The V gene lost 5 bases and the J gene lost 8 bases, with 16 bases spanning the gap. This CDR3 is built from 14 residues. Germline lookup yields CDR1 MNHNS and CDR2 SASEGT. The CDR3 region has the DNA TGTGCCAGCAGTTTAATTTCAGGGTCGGATGAGCAGTTCTTC. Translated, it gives CASSLISGSDEQFF.